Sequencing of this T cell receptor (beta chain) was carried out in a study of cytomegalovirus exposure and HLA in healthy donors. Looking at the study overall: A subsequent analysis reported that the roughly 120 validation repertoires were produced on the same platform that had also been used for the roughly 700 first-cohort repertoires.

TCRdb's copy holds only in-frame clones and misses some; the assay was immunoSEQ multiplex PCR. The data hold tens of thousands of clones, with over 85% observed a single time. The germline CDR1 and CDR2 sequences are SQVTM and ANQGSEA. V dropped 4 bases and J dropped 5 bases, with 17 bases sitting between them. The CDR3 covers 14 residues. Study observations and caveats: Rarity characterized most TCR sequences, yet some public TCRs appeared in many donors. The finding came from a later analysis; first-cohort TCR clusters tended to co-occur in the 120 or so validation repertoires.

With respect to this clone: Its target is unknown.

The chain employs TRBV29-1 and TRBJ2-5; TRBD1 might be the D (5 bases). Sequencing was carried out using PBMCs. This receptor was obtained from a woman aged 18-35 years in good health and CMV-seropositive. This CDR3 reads CSVVSPTGLETQYF. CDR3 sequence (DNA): TGCAGCGTTGTGTCCCCTACAGGATTGGAGACCCAGTACTTC.